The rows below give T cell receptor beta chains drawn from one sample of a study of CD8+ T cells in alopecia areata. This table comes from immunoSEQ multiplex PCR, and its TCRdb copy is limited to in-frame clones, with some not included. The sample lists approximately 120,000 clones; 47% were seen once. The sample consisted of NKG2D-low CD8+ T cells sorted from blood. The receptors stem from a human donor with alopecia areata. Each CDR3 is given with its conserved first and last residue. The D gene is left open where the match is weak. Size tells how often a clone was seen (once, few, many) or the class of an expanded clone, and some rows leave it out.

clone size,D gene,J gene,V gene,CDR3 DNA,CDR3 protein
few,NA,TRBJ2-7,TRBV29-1,TGCAGCGTTGAGGCGGCCAACTCCTACGAGCAGTACTTC,CSVEAANSYEQYF
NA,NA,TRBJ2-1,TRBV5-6,TGTGCCAGCGCCGAGCACAATGAGCAGTTCTTC,CASAEHNEQFF
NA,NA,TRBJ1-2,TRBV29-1,TGCAGCGTTGAACTCGGCCAGAGCTTTAACTATGGCTACACCTTC,CSVELGQSFNYGYTF
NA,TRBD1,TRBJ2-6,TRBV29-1,TGCAGCGTTGAGTACGGACAGGGAGTTACTCCTGGGGCCAACGTCCTGACTTTC,CSVEYGQGVTPGANVLTF
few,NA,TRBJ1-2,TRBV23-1,TGCGCCTCTACCCAGGGGAGCCATTATGGCTACACCTTC,CASTQGSHYGYTF
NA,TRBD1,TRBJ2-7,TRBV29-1,TGCAGCGTTGAAGAAGGGACAGGGGCGGAGGAGCAGTACTTC,CSVEEGTGAEEQYF
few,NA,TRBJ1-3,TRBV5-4,TGTGCCAGCAGCCGACAGGCCCGGGGAAACACCATATATTTT,CASSRQARGNTIYF
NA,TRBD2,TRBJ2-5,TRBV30,TGTGCCTGGAGTGCCGGACTAGCGGGGGGAAACCAAGAGACCCAGTACTTC,CAWSAGLAGGNQETQYF
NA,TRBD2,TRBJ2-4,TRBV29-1,TGCAGCGTTGGGGGGGGAGGGAACATTCAGTACTTC,CSVGGGGNIQYF
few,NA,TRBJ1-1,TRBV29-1,TGCAGCGTTGAAGTGATAGCGGGGAAGGGAGCTTTCTTT,CSVEVIAGKGAFF
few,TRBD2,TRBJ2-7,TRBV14,TGTGCCAGCAGCCAAGGCCGGACTAGCAGCTACGAGCAGTACTTC,CASSQGRTSSYEQYF
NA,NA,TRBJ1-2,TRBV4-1,TGCGCCAGCAGCCAAAAGGGAGATTCTAACTATGGCTACACCTTC,CASSQKGDSNYGYTF
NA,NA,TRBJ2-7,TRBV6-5,TGTGCCAGCAAGGCAGGGGCCTACGAGCAGTACTTC,CASKAGAYEQYF
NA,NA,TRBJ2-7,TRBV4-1,TGCGCCAGCAGCCTCTCCATACAGGGCGACGAGCAGTACTTC,CASSLSIQGDEQYF
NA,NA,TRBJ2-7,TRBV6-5,TGTGCCAGCAGTTACTCGTTCGAGGGTTCCTACGAGCAGTACTTC,CASSYSFEGSYEQYF
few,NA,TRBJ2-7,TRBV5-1,TGCGCCAGCAGCCCGGACAGTCCCTACGAGCAGTACTTC,CASSPDSPYEQYF
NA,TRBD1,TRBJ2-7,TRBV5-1,TGCGCCAGCAGCGACGGACAGGGGACAAACCCCTACGAGCAGTACTTC,CASSDGQGTNPYEQYF
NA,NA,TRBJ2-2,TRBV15,TGTGCCACCAGCAGGTCAGGGAACACCGGGGAGCTGTTTTTT,CATSRSGNTGELFF
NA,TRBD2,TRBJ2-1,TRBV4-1,TGCGCCAGCAGCCATGGCGGGAGTGGGAATGAGCAGTTCTTC,CASSHGGSGNEQFF
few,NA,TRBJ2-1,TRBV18,TGTGCCAGCTCACCCGGGAGTGCCGCGTACAATGAGCAGTTCTTC,CASSPGSAAYNEQFF
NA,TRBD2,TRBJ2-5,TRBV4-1,TGCGCCAGCAGCCCGAAGGGACTAGCGGACCAAGAGACCCAGTACTTC,CASSPKGLADQETQYF
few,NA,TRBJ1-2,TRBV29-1,TGCAGCGTTGAAGAGGGCGGGGAGGGAGGCTACACCTTC,CSVEEGGEGGYTF
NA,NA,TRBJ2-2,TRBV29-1,TGCAGCGTTGAGCCCCTTGGGGGGGAGCTGTTTTTT,CSVEPLGGELFF
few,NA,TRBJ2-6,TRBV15,TGTGCCACCAGCAGAGAGTTTTCTGGGGCCAACGTCCTGACTTTC,CATSREFSGANVLTF
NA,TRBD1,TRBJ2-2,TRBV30,TGTGCCTGGGGGCAGGGGGCCGCCGGGGAGCTGTTTTTT,CAWGQGAAGELFF
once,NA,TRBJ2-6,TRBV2,TGTGCCAGCAGTGGAATCCTAGGCTCTGGGGCCAACGTCCTGACTTTC,CASSGILGSGANVLTF
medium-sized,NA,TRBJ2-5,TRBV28,TGTGCCAGCAGAGGGGAGACCCAGTACTTC,CASRGETQYF
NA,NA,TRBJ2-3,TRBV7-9,TGTGCCAGCAGCAGTAGCCTGAGAACGACGCAGTATTTT,CASSSSLRTTQYF
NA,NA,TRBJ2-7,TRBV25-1,TGTGCCAGCAGTGAACGTCCGTCAGCCCAGTACTTC,CASSERPSAQYF
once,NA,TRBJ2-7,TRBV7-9,TGTGCCAGCAGCTCAACTCACAGCTACGAGCAGTACTTC,CASSSTHSYEQYF
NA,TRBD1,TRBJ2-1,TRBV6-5,TGTGCCAGCAGTCCTCCGGGACAGGGGAATGAGCAGTTCTTC,CASSPPGQGNEQFF
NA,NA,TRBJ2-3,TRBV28,TGTGCCAGCAGCTCCCGCCAAGAATTGCATACGCAGTATTTT,CASSSRQELHTQYF
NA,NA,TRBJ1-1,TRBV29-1,TGCAGCGTTGAAGAAGGGAACACTGAAGCTTTCTTT,CSVEEGNTEAFF
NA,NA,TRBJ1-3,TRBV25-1,TGTGCCAGCAGTTGGGGCAGAAACACCATATATTTT,CASSWGRNTIYF
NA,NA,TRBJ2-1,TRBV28,TGTGCCAGCAGTTTAGGAGGGGCCGGTGGCCACAATGAGCAGTTCTTC,CASSLGGAGGHNEQFF
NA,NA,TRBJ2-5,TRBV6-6,TGTGCCAGCAATGATCAGGGGCTCGAGACCCAGTACTTC,CASNDQGLETQYF
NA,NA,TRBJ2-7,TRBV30,TGTGCCTGGGGCACTGGCTTCGAGCAGTACTTC,CAWGTGFEQYF
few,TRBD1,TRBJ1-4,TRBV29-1,TGCAGCGTGGCCGGGACAGAGAGATCAACTAATGAAAAACTGTTTTTT,CSVAGTERSTNEKLFF
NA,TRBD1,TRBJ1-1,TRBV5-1,TGCGCCAGCAGCCGGGACAGCATTTACACTGAAGCTTTCTTT,CASSRDSIYTEAFF
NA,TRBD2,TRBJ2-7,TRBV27,TGTGCCAGCAGCCTTGAGGGACTAGCGAGGGAGCAGTACTTC,CASSLEGLAREQYF
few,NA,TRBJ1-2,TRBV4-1,TGCGCCAGCAGCCAAGGTCCCGCTGATTATGGCTACACCTTC,CASSQGPADYGYTF
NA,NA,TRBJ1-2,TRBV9,TGTGCCAGCAGCCCTGGCTACACCTTC,CASSPGYTF
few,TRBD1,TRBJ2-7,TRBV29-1,TGCAGCGTTGAGACAGGGGATATGGACGAGCAGTACTTC,CSVETGDMDEQYF
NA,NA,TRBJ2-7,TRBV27,TGTGCCAGCAGTTTTGGTTCCCCTGGGAGCTCCTACGAGCAGTACTTC,CASSFGSPGSSYEQYF
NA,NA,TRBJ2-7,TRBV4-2,TGTGCCAGCAGCCAAGGCGGTTCCTACGAGCAGTACTTC,CASSQGGSYEQYF
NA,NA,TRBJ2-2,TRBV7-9,TGTGCCAGCAGCTTAATTCCCGGGGAGCTGTTTTTT,CASSLIPGELFF
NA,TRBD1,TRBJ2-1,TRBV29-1,TGCAGCGTTTCTCTTGTCGGGGACAGGGGTGGTGAGCAGTTCTTC,CSVSLVGDRGGEQFF
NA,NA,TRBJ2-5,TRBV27,TGTGCCAGCAGTTTCGACAGTGGAGAGACCCAGTACTTC,CASSFDSGETQYF
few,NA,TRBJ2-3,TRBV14,TGTGCCAGCAGCCCCCCCTTGGGAGAGACAACAGATACGCAGTATTTT,CASSPPLGETTDTQYF
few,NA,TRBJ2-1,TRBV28,TGTGCCAGCACCATGTTAGGCGCGGATGAGCAGTTCTTC,CASTMLGADEQFF
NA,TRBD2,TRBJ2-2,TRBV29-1,TGCAGCGTGACAATAGCGGGAGTGGCCGGGGAGCTGTTTTTT,CSVTIAGVAGELFF